These 5 T cell receptor beta chains came from one sample sequenced in a study of monozygotic twins with inflammatory bowel disease (dated by TCRdb to 2018 to 2020). To prepare the library, 5' RACE was applied. Instrument on record: Illumina HiSeq 2500. TCRdb reprocessed the reads, and each CDR3 protein sequence is entered once, without DNA. This sample's table contains nearly 45,000 distinct CDR3 sequences. The ten largest clonotypes hold 4% to 6.5% of the sample. Sequences were obtained from blood. The receptor set was obtained from a human donor with ulcerative colitis or Crohn's disease, or a healthy co-twin of an affected twin (not recorded which).

The gene calls are TRBV20-1 and TRBJ1-2; there is no DNA to check the TCRdb D call of TRBD1. CDR3 length: 14 residues. The germline V gene encodes CDR1 DFQATT and CDR2 SNEGSKA (reference sequence). CDR3 sequence: CSASRDRDYYGYTF.

The J gene is TRBJ2-3, the V gene TRBV12-3 or TRBV12-4; no DNA is available, so the TRBD2 call from TCRdb remains unchecked. There are 17 residues in the CDR3. CDR3 in amino acids: CASRTNSGGAAEDTQYF.

The chain employs TRBV20-1 and TRBJ2-1; TCRdb designates TRBD2, a call that cannot be tested without DNA. This CDR3 contains 14 residues. Germline CDR1 DFQATT, CDR2 SNEGSKA (reference sequence). CDR3: CSAIRLAGGDEQFF.

The chain links TRBV20-1 to TRBJ2-2. Germline CDR1 and CDR2: DFQATT and SNEGSKA (reference sequence). The CDR3 has 16 amino acids. CDR3 sequence reads: CSARDPARRLGGELFF.

The chain joins TRBV7-2 to TRBJ2-3; TCRdb's D gene call, TRBD2, goes unchecked for lack of DNA. The CDR3 totals 16 residues. The germline gives CDR1 SGHTA, CDR2 FQGNSA. This chain's CDR3 is CASSLEAGTSTDTQYF.